The 6 T cell receptor beta chains in this list originate from one sample, sequenced in a study of blood T cells in healthy people across ages. Using a J-beta primer mix together with a sample-barcoded 5' primer, a second PCR was run for roughly 6 to 12 cycles. TCRdb processed the 5' RACE reads anew with MiXCR; each CDR3 protein has one entry. The data show about 1.4 million distinct CDR3 sequences, roughly 60% seen once. Sequencing used blood. These receptors were collected from a man aged 18 to 29 in good health.

This clonotype has only a few counts. The chain carries TRBV20-1 and TRBJ2-7; D is uncertain. Germline lookup yields CDR1 DFQATT and CDR2 SNEGSKA (reference sequence). The length of the CDR3 is 12 residues. V was clipped by 5 bases and J by 1 base, with 9 bases between them. CDR3 in DNA: TGCAGTGCTCCTTATGGGTCCTACGAGCAGTACTTC. This codes for CSAPYGSYEQYF.

V usage is TRBV7-2 and J usage is TRBJ1-5, with 7 nucleotides matching TRBD1. The V and J ends lost 1 base and 6 bases, in that order; junction bases with no gene match: 6. Germline V gene sequence: CDR1 SGHTA, CDR2 FQGNSA. The CDR3 length is 15 residues. CDR3 bases: TGTGCCAGCAGCTTAGGAGGGACAGCGGGTCAGCCCCAGCATTTT. Protein product: CASSLGGTAGQPQHF. Using reference TRBV7-2 and TRBJ1-5 for the parts outside the CDR3, the full variable domain is GAGVSQSPSNKVTEKGKDVELRCDPISGHTALYWYRQSLGQGLEFLIYFQGNSAPDKSGLPSDRFSAERTGGSVSTLTIQRTQQEDSAVYLCASSLGGTAGQPQHFGDGTRLSIL.

This clonotype was seen more than once but under ten times. The CDR3 DNA is TGCGCCAGCAGCCAAGATCCCTCCGGCGGGGACCCTAACTATGGCTACACCTTC. It translates to CASSQDPSGGDPNYGYTF. The chain couples TRBV4-3 to TRBJ1-2; a possible D gene is TRBD1 (5 bases). V dropped 0 bases and J dropped 0 bases, with 17 bases sitting between them. Germline CDR1 is LGHNA and CDR2 is YSLEER. The CDR3 runs to 18 residues.

The V gene is TRBV6-5, the J gene TRBJ2-5; 12 bases map to TRBD2. The CDR3 contains 19 residues. With V trimmed by 0 bases and J by 0 bases, 8 bases remained unmatched. The germline CDR1 and CDR2 sequences are MNHEY and SVGAGI. The CDR3: CASSYSIQGLAGHQETQYF. The CDR3 DNA reads as TGTGCCAGCAGTTACTCGATACAGGGACTAGCGGGCCACCAAGAGACCCAGTACTTC.

This clonotype has only one observation. The V call is TRBV12-3 or TRBV12-4, the J call TRBJ2-3, with D perhaps given as TRBD1 or TRBD2 (5 bases each). This CDR3 is built from 14 residues. Trimming left V 4 bases short and J 7 bases short, with 15 bases between. CDR3 DNA: TGTGCCAGCAGTTCCGGGGCCCTTGCATATACGCAGTATTTT. Protein: CASSSGALAYTQYF.

DNA for the CDR3: TGTGCCAGCAGGGAAGAGTCTAGGCCCCCTTACAATGAGCAGTTCTTC. It encodes CASREESRPPYNEQFF. The chain recombines TRBV5-6 with TRBJ2-1, with D unresolved. The germline gives CDR1 SGHDT, CDR2 YYEEEE. The CDR3 totals 16 residues. V lost 5 bases and J 4 bases, leaving 19 bases between the germline ends.